A single T cell receptor (beta chain) is shown here with its context. J gave up 4 bases and V 3 bases, and 3 bases lay outside the gene matches. Per the germline V gene, CDR1 is SGHRS and CDR2 is YFSETQ. The CDR3 is 16 amino acids. Unique molecular identifiers tagged individual cDNA molecules. TCRdb reanalysed the 5' RACE reads using MiXCR and keeps one entry per CDR3 protein. The data hold tens of thousands of distinct CDR3 sequences, with 8% to 10% observed a single time. The sample originates from a study of early T cells in non-severe SARS-CoV-2 infection. The sequencing input was whole blood. The clonotype comes from an adult who was a healthcare worker with PCR-confirmed SARS-CoV-2 infection or an uninfected control (not recorded which). The gene calls are TRBV5-1 and TRBJ2-2; 13 bases align to TRBD2. In nucleotides, the CDR3 is TGCGCCAGCAGCTCCGGGACTAGCGGGACCACCGGGGAGCTGTTTTTT. It encodes CASSSGTSGTTGELFF.